The entry below describes one T cell receptor (beta chain). It has no known antigen specificity. No quality values exist for individual bases; no much larger clone is one base distant. Looking up the germline V gene yields CDR1 MGHRA and CDR2 YSYEKL. A distance of 11 bases separates the germline ends of V and J, which lose 1 base and 4 bases respectively. Its CDR3 holds 14 amino acids, cysteine through phenylalanine. CDR3 DNA only is kept here, 42 bases in frame from base 1. The sample belongs to a study of blood T cells in healthy people across ages (dated by TCRdb to the mid-2010s). With respect to the entire study: In model experiments, template switching captured roughly one uniquely barcoded TCR beta cDNA molecule for every two T cells. To track age-related changes in TCR beta repertoire diversity, the study relied on deep sequencing normalized with unique cDNA molecular identifiers. Four age groups were formed from the donors: young (average approximately 15 years), middle-aged (approximately 40), aged (around 62) and long-lived (around 80). To avoid experimental bias, donors of different ages were randomly spread across the sequencing lanes. Two additional independent replicas of 1 million unique cDNA reads from the same blood draw were analyzed for two donors (one aged 18 to 30 and one aged 80 or older).

Preparation of the library involved 5' RACE. Instrument on record: Illumina HiSeq 2500. A second PCR of about 6 to 12 cycles was run with a J-beta primer mix and a sample-barcoded 5' primer. Each TCR beta cDNA molecule received a unique molecular identifier from a template-switch 5' adaptor carrying 12 random nucleotides. Each sample yielded at least 2.5 million CDR3-containing paired-end reads. The Mint cDNA synthesis kit, primed by a TRBC-specific oligonucleotide, was used to synthesize first-strand cDNA from all RNA. Following uracil-DNA glycosylase treatment, all cDNA underwent a first 18-cycle PCR with the universal primers M1SS and BC2_uni_R. Regarding the original processing steps: For normalization, 1 million high-quality reads, each with a distinct molecular identifier, were randomly selected from each sample. Instead of being binned into consensus sequences, reads that shared molecular identifiers were thrown out. MiTCR, set to a Q25 quality threshold and the strictest error-elimination algorithm, was used for CDR3 identification, clonotype clustering and error correction. A nonparametric unseen species model using Euler transformation provided a lower-bound estimate of total TCR beta diversity. TCRdb redid the processing of the public reads, applying fastp at Q25 and MiXCR, and retained in-frame beta chains. Under each unique CDR3 protein, matching rows form one entry showing the most common genes and DNA. The V and J calls and clone size are TCRdb's, not the authors'. Present in this sample are approximately 800,000 distinct CDR3 sequences, approximately 60% of which were seen just once. The top ten clones comprise 20% to 30% of the sample.

Findings and caveats that apply to the study as a whole: The percentage of naive T cells measured by flow cytometry correlated strongly with observed TCR beta diversity. Because the CMV infection status of the donors was unknown, age-related changes in expanded clonotypes may potentially have been confounded. Bulk unsorted PBMC profiling prevented conclusive comparison of naive and antigen-experienced compartments. Estimates of total diversity based on one million sequenced T cells were regarded as lower bounds and as underestimates. Compared with the aged group, the long-lived group had more naive CD4+ T cells, fewer expanded clones and increased TCR diversity, suggesting age selection. Observed TCR beta diversity per million T cells fell roughly linearly with age, and a significant reduction was already apparent by age around 39.

The donors were some 36 Caucasian individuals from Russia, aged 6 to 90 years, who were systemically healthy. Roughly 10 milliliters of peripheral blood were collected from each donor into EDTA-treated Vacutainer tubes. Ficoll-Paque density-gradient centrifugation was used to isolate PBMCs, with at least 6.5 million obtained per sample. Total RNA, at least 6 micrograms per sample, was extracted from PBMCs with Trizol reagent. The percentages of naive CD45RAhigh/CD27high T cells were determined by flow cytometry on a PBMC aliquot from every donor. The specimen sequenced was blood. This receptor was taken from a middle-aged man in good health. Rearrangement joined TRBV4-1 to TRBJ2-7, with the D gene possibly TRBD1 or TRBD2, each one fitting 5 bases. The CDR3 region reads CASSQVGRKYEQYF. The nucleotide sequence is given as TGCGCCAGCAGCCAAGTGGGACGGAAATACGAGCAGTACTTC.